The clone carrying this T cell receptor beta chain was observed once. This entry is derived from a study of technical replicates of blood from four donors. TCRdb's table, derived via immunoSEQ multiplex PCR, lists solely in-frame clones and lacks some. The sample yields more than 13,000 clones, around 80% seen once. This clonotype was obtained from a human donor in good health. The sample was PBMCs.

The CDR3: CSVESGVGYEQYF. The CDR3, as DNA: TGCAGCGTTGAGTCCGGGGTGGGCTACGAGCAGTACTTC. The chain uses TRBV29-1 and TRBJ2-7; weak D call: TRBD2 (5 bases). This CDR3 spans 13 amino acids. Trimming removed 3 bases from V and 3 bases from J, with 12 bases in between. CDR1 and CDR2 (germline): SQVTM, ANQGSEA.